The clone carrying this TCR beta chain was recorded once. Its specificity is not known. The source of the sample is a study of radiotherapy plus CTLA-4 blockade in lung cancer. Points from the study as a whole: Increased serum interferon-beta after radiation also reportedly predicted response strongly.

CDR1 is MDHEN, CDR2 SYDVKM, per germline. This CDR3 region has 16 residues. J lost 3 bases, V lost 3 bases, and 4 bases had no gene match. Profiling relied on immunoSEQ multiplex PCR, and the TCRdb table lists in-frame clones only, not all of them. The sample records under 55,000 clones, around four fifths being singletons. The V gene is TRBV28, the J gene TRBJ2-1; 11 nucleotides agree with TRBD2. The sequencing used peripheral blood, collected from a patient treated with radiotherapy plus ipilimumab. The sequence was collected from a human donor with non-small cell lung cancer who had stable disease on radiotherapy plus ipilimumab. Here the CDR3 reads CASSLGLAENYNEQFF. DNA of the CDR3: TGTGCCAGCAGTTTGGGACTAGCGGAGAACTACAATGAGCAGTTCTTC.